The rows below give T cell receptor beta chains drawn from one sample of a study of early T cells in non-severe SARS-CoV-2 infection. TCRdb used MiXCR to reprocess the 5' RACE reads, holding one entry per CDR3 protein. The sample consists of about 56,000 distinct CDR3 sequences, about 15% of them appearing once. The sample in question was whole blood, obtained at baseline. The receptor source for this set is an adult who was a healthcare worker with PCR-confirmed SARS-CoV-2 infection or an uninfected control (not recorded which). Each CDR3 is given with its conserved first and last residue. The D gene is left open where the match is weak. Part of the rows lack a size; the others show once, few, many or a class for expanded clones.

d_call	v_call	j_call	clone_size	cdr3_nt	cdr3_aa
-	TRBV20-1	TRBJ2-1	-	TGCAGTGCTATCCCCCTTTCCTACAATGAGCAGTTCTTC	CSAIPLSYNEQFF
-	TRBV30	TRBJ2-7	-	TGTGCCTGGACCGGGGGGCCCTACGAGCAGTACTTC	CAWTGGPYEQYF
TRBD1	TRBV27	TRBJ1-3	-	TGTGCCAGCAGTTCCCGGCACTACAGGGGAGCAGGAGGAAACACCATATATTTT	CASSSRHYRGAGGNTIYF
TRBD2	TRBV2	TRBJ2-1	-	TGTGCCAGCAGAGGACTAGCGGGGACTTCCTCCTCCTACAATGAGCAGTTCTTC	CASRGLAGTSSSYNEQFF
TRBD1	TRBV11-2	TRBJ2-6	few	TGTGCCAGCAGCTCCGGGACAGGGAGAAACACTGGGGCCAACGTCCTGACTTTC	CASSSGTGRNTGANVLTF
TRBD1	TRBV6-1	TRBJ1-3	many	TGTGCCAGCAGTGTCAACAGGGGCGGATCTGGAAACACCATATATTTT	CASSVNRGGSGNTIYF
-	TRBV7-9	TRBJ2-1	many	TGTGCCAGCAGCCCTGGGGCGCTCCCCAATGAGCAGTTCTTC	CASSPGALPNEQFF
-	TRBV27	TRBJ2-7	few	TGTGCCAGCAGTGCGTCAGGGTCATACGAGCAGTACTTC	CASSASGSYEQYF
-	TRBV7-2	TRBJ2-7	-	TGTGCCAGCAGCTTACTGCTCAGGGCCTACGAGCAGTACTTC	CASSLLLRAYEQYF
TRBD1	TRBV10-3	TRBJ2-3	-	TGTGCCATCAAGTCCTCAGGGGGCTTGACAGATACGCAGTATTTT	CAIKSSGGLTDTQYF
TRBD2	TRBV20-1	TRBJ2-5	few	TGCAGTGCCGTTCCTGCTAGCGGGAGACAAGAGACCCAGTACTTC	CSAVPASGRQETQYF
TRBD2	TRBV6-2/TRBV6-3	TRBJ2-7	-	TGTGCCAGCAGACCATGGGGGACTAACCTTTGGAGCTCCTACGAGCAGTACTTC	CASRPWGTNLWSSYEQYF
-	TRBV18	TRBJ2-7	few	TGTGCCAGCTCACCACCCCTCCCAACCTACGAGCAGTACTTC	CASSPPLPTYEQYF
-	TRBV20-1	TRBJ2-1	few	TGCAGTGCTAGAGACCCTACATTGCGCGGAAGGAATGAGCAGTTCTTC	CSARDPTLRGRNEQFF
-	TRBV20-1	TRBJ2-1	-	TGCAGTGCTAGAGGTAGCGGAAGCTCCTACAATGAGCAGTTCTTC	CSARGSGSSYNEQFF
-	TRBV11-2	TRBJ2-1	few	TGTGCCAGCAGCTTAGCCGGGATCCGAAATGAGCAGTTCTTC	CASSLAGIRNEQFF
-	TRBV20-1	TRBJ1-5	-	TGCAGTGCTACCGATCTTAGCAATCAGCCCCAGCATTTT	CSATDLSNQPQHF
-	TRBV6-5	TRBJ2-7	-	TGTGCCAGCAGTTCCGGGGGGAACAGGGGCACCGAGCAGTACTTC	CASSSGGNRGTEQYF
TRBD1	TRBV12-3/TRBV12-4	TRBJ2-1	-	TGTGCCAGCAGTTGGACAGGGTTGAATGAGCAGTTCTTC	CASSWTGLNEQFF
-	TRBV2	TRBJ2-5	-	TGTGCCAGCAGTGAAGCTAGCTTACAAGAGACCCAGTACTTC	CASSEASLQETQYF
-	TRBV9	TRBJ2-7	-	TGTGCCAGCAGCGTAGCTGGGAACGAGCAGTACTTC	CASSVAGNEQYF
-	TRBV20-1	TRBJ2-5	-	TGCAGTGCTAGAGGGACCAGAGGGGGGGAGACCCAGTACTTC	CSARGTRGGETQYF
-	TRBV12-3/TRBV12-4	TRBJ2-3	few	TGTGCCAGCAAGGATGGGGTTACAGATACGCAGTATTTT	CASKDGVTDTQYF
TRBD2	TRBV4-2	TRBJ2-1	-	TGTGCCAGCAGCCAAGATTACAGCGGGAGGGCCTACAATGAGCAGTTCTTC	CASSQDYSGRAYNEQFF
TRBD1	TRBV6-1	TRBJ1-1	many	TGTGCCAGCAGTTCCAGACAGGGGTCTCTTGAAGCTTTCTTT	CASSSRQGSLEAFF
-	TRBV5-1	TRBJ2-7	-	TGCGCCAGCAGCTTGGCCGTAGCGACCTACGAGCAGTACTTC	CASSLAVATYEQYF
TRBD2	TRBV9	TRBJ2-3	-	TGTGCCAGCAGCCTCCCCGGGGGGGCCATGTTCGGCACAGATACGCAGTATTTT	CASSLPGGAMFGTDTQYF
TRBD2	TRBV4-2	TRBJ2-7	-	TGTGCCAGCAGCCAAGAGCTAGCGGGAGGAATAGGGGAGCAGTACTTC	CASSQELAGGIGEQYF
TRBD2	TRBV20-1	TRBJ2-3	few	TGCAGTGCTAGAGGGGTAGCGGGGTTAAGAGATACGCAGTATTTT	CSARGVAGLRDTQYF
TRBD1	TRBV20-1	TRBJ1-1	-	TGCAGTGCTAGAGACCCACAGGGGAGCACTGAAGCTTTCTTT	CSARDPQGSTEAFF
-	TRBV7-9	TRBJ1-1	many	TGTGCCAGCAGCTCTACTAACCGGGGGACGACGGATAAAGAAGCTTTCTTT	CASSSTNRGTTDKEAFF
-	TRBV28	TRBJ2-2	-	TGTGCCAGCGCGGGTCCCACGATGAACACCGGGGAGCTGTTTTTT	CASAGPTMNTGELFF
-	TRBV7-6	TRBJ2-1	many	TGTGCCAGCAGCCCACTGACTTACTACAATGAGCAGTTCTTC	CASSPLTYYNEQFF